What follows are 19 T cell receptor beta chains derived from one specimen sequenced in a study of T cell repertoires in cytomegalovirus infection. A single record per CDR3 protein comes from TCRdb applying MiXCR to the reads. The sample consists of hundreds of thousands of distinct CDR3 sequences, under 55% of them appearing once. These receptors lack a known antigen. The sample consisted of cultured PBMCs, taken from culture after CMV antigen stimulation. The receptors were gathered from a human donor in good health (CMV status not recorded). Some clones in this sample may be carry-over from other donors' samples.

V is TRBV7-6 and J is TRBJ1-1; possibly TRBD1 for D (6 bases). Germline V gene lookup returns CDR1 SGHVS and CDR2 FNYEAQ. Trimming removed 5 bases at V and 4 bases at J, with 11 bases between. CDR3 length: 13 amino acids. The CDR3, as DNA: TGTGCCAGCAGCGAGGGGGGGGCCACTGAAGCTTTCTTT. It codes for CASSEGGATEAFF.

Regarding this clonotype: Sequence at one end of the junction differs from germline and may be a read error. J is TRBJ1-1 and V is TRBV7-2; D perhaps matches TRBD1 (5 bases). Germline CDR1 is SGHTA and CDR2 is FQGNSA. CDR3 length equals 12 residues. The CDR3 bases are TGTGCCAGCAGCTTGGTACTTGGGCAGGGACTCTTT. Encoded protein: CASSLVLGQGLF.

The rearrangement uses TRBV6-6 and TRBJ1-1; 8 bases match TRBD1. V lost 6 bases, J lost 1 base, and 4 bases stayed unmatched. CDR3 length equals 14 residues. Looked up from germline, CDR1 is MNHNY and CDR2 is SVGAGI (reference sequence). The chain's CDR3 is CASRRDRGNTEAFF. Written as DNA, the CDR3 is TGTGCCAGCAGACGCGACAGGGGGAACACTGAAGCTTTCTTT.

The chain joins TRBV7-7 to TRBJ2-5; D possibly matches TRBD1 or TRBD2 (5 bases each). Germline V CDR1 and CDR2: SSHAT, FNYEAQ (reference sequence). The V end lost 5 bases, the J end lost 5 bases, and 18 bases lay between the germline ends. The CDR3 extends over 15 amino acids. The CDR3 DNA reads TGTGCCAGCAGCCGGGGCCACGGGGCGGAGGAGACCCAGTACTTC. Translating gives CASSRGHGAEETQYF.

This sequence joins TRBV6-2 or TRBV6-3 and TRBJ2-7; TRBD1 or TRBD2 may be the D gene (5 bases each). The CDR3 totals 13 residues. Trimming took off 7 bases at V and 2 bases at J, with 12 bases between the two ends. Germline CDR1 is MNHEY and CDR2 is SVGEGT. In nucleotides, the CDR3 is TGTGCCAGCAATAGGGACCAAACCTACGAGCAGTACTTC. Protein sequence: CASNRDQTYEQYF.

The genes are TRBV11-2 and TRBJ2-5, with 12 nucleotides matching TRBD2. Losses at the gene ends were 5 bases for V and 6 bases for J; bases not matched to a gene: 10. The CDR3 has 16 amino acids. The germline V gene has CDR1 SGHAT and CDR2 FQNNGV. CDR3 nucleotides: TGTGCCAGCAGCCCCCGGACTAGCGGGGACCTCAAGACCCAGTACTTC. This codes for CASSPRTSGDLKTQYF.

The DNA for the CDR3 is TGTGCCAGCAGCCCTTACCGGCGGGAGAGGGCCAAAAACATTCAGTACTTC. Translating it yields CASSPYRRERAKNIQYF. V is TRBV7-2 and J is TRBJ2-4; 7 bases are a match to TRBD2. The CDR3 extends over 17 amino acids. V gave up 5 bases and J gave up 1 base; unmatched junction bases: 11. Germline V gives CDR1 SGHTA, CDR2 FQGNSA.

The genes are TRBV12-3 or TRBV12-4 and TRBJ2-1; D gene unclear. The CDR3 extends over 15 amino acids. V was shortened by 1 base and J by 0 bases, with 7 bases between the two germline ends. CDR3 coding DNA: TGTGCCAGCAGTTTAGGTCGAAGCTCCTACAATGAGCAGTTCTTC. Translation gives CASSLGRSSYNEQFF.

Only a few counts were recorded for this clonotype. The chain combines TRBV7-6 with TRBJ2-1; TRBD1 matches 7 bases. With V trimmed by 5 bases and J by 1 base, 8 bases remained unmatched. The CDR3 sequence is 16 residues long. Germline V gene lookup returns CDR1 SGHVS and CDR2 FNYEAQ. The CDR3: CASSPTGFASYNEQFF. The CDR3 DNA follows: TGTGCCAGCAGCCCGACAGGGTTTGCATCCTACAATGAGCAGTTCTTC.

Only a few counts were recorded for this clonotype. The rearrangement joins TRBV5-4 to TRBJ1-5; D is possibly TRBD1 (5 bases). Deletions cut 3 bases from V and 0 bases from J, with 13 bases between. The germline V gene encodes CDR1 SGHNT and CDR2 YYREEE (reference sequence). The CDR3 contains 16 residues. DNA for the CDR3: TGTGCCAGCAGCTACGGGGGTAGGACTAGCAATCAGCCCCAGCATTTT. Translated: CASSYGGRTSNQPQHF. The whole variable domain, remainder taken from reference TRBV5-4 and TRBJ1-5, is ETGVTQSPTHLIKTRGQQVTLRCSSQSGHNTVSWYQQALGQGPQFIFQYYREEENGRGNFPPRFSGLQFPNYSSELNVNALELDDSALYLCASSYGGRTSNQPQHFGDGTRLSIL.

This clonotype was seen a single time. This chain joins TRBV5-8 and TRBJ1-1, with D possibly matching TRBD1 (5 bases). Germline V gives CDR1 SGHTS, CDR2 YDEGEE. The CDR3 spans 14 residues. Trimming removed 2 bases at V and 4 bases at J, with 12 bases between. The CDR3 region has the DNA TGTGCCAGCAGCTTTCGGGGGTGGGGCACTGAAGCTTTCTTT. Protein product: CASSFRGWGTEAFF.

This clonotype was recorded once. The CDR3 DNA follows: TGTGCCAGCAGGGCTAGCGGGACCTTTGGCACAGATACGCAGTATTTT. It codes for CASRASGTFGTDTQYF. The chain recombines TRBV2 with TRBJ2-3; 9 bases are shared with TRBD2. Trimming cost V 6 bases and J 1 base; bases outside gene matches: 8. Germline CDR1 reads SNHLY; CDR2 reads FYNNEI. The CDR3 has 16 amino acids.

The V and J genes are TRBV6-6 and TRBJ2-1; D remains unclear. Per the germline V gene, CDR1 is MNHNY and CDR2 is SVGAGI (reference sequence). V shed 10 bases and J shed 4 bases, with 11 bases lying between them. The CDR3 runs to 12 residues. The CDR3 DNA reads TGTGCCACTTTGGGCGGTTACAATGAGCAGTTCTTC. Encoded protein: CATLGGYNEQFF.

This clonotype was detected a few times. The chain joins TRBV4-3 to TRBJ2-5; unclear D gene. The CDR3 has 15 amino acids. V was pared by 2 bases and J by 4 bases, with 14 bases between. Germline-derived CDR1 and CDR2 are LGHNA and YSLEER. The CDR3 nucleotides read TGCGCCAGCAGCCAATTCCGGCAGCCAGCAGAGACCCAGTACTTC. This sequence encodes CASSQFRQPAETQYF.

This clonotype was observed a handful of times. The chain uses TRBV7-1 and TRBJ2-7, with D perhaps matching TRBD1 (6 bases). TRBV7-1 is an ORF, with its function uncertain. The CDR3 runs to 12 residues. V dropped 7 bases and J dropped 6 bases, with 13 bases sitting between them. The DNA of the CDR3 is TGTGCCAGCACCAGGGGAGACGGCGAGCAGTACTTC. It codes for CASTRGDGEQYF.

This clonotype was counted a few times. The chain joins TRBV7-2 to TRBJ2-3; D call uncertain. The CDR3 contains 14 residues. Germline assignment: CDR1 SGHTA and CDR2 FQGNSA. V was cut by 1 base and J by 2 bases, with 7 bases left in between. The chain's CDR3 is CASSLDSFTDTQYF. The CDR3 DNA is TGTGCCAGCAGCTTAGACTCCTTCACAGATACGCAGTATTTT.

This clonotype occurred a few times. V usage is TRBV4-1 and J usage is TRBJ2-6; perhaps TRBD2 as D (5 bases). Germline V gene sequence: CDR1 MGHRA, CDR2 YSYEKL. CDR3 length: 16 residues. V was cut by 5 bases and J by 2 bases, with 13 bases left in between. The CDR3 bases are TGCGCCAGCAGCAACCTTCAGAGGGCTGGGGCCAACGTCCTGACTTTC. Protein product: CASSNLQRAGANVLTF.

The CDR3 loop is CASSGSRLAAQLNEKLFF. For the CDR3, the DNA is TGTGCCAGCAGTGGCAGCAGGCTAGCCGCACAGCTAAATGAAAAACTGTTTTTT. This chain uses TRBV6-1 with TRBJ1-4; no definite D call. The V end lost 4 bases, the J end lost 5 bases, and 23 bases lay between the germline ends. The CDR3 spans 18 residues. Germline CDR1 reads MNHNS; CDR2 reads SASEGT.

Concerning this clonotype itself: A read error is possible here, since a much larger clone lies one base away. This chain uses TRBV6-1 with TRBJ1-1; the D gene is possibly TRBD1 (6 bases). Germline V gene data show CDR1 as MNHNS and CDR2 as SASEGT. The CDR3 sequence is 13 residues long. V was clipped by 7 bases and J by 1 base, with 10 bases between them. CDR3 nucleotide sequence: TGTGCCAGCACCCGAGGGGGGAACACTGAAGCTTTCTTT. This gives the protein CASTRGGNTEAFF.